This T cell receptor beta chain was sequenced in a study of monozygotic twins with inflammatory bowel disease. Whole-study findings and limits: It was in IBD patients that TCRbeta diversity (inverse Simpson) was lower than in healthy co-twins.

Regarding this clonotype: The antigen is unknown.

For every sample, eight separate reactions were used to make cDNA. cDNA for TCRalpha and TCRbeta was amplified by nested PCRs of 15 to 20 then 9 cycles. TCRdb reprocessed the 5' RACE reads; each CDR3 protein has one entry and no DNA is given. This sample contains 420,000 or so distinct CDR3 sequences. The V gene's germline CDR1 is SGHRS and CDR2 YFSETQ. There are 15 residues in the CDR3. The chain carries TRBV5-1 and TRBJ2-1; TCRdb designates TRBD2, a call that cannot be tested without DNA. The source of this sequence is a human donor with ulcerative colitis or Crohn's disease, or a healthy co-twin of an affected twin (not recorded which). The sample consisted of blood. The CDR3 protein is CASSFSGGDYNEQFF.